The clone carrying this T cell receptor (beta chain) has more than one count but fewer than ten. This CDR3 contains 13 residues. V lost 0 bases and J 4 bases, leaving 3 bases between the germline ends. Germline loops: CDR1 SGHDN, CDR2 FVKESK. The sample originates from a study of blood T cells in healthy people across ages. The authors ran a second PCR of roughly 6 to 12 cycles using a sample-barcoded 5' primer and a J-beta primer mix. From the 5' RACE reads, TCRdb called clonotypes with MiXCR, one entry per CDR3 protein. The repertoire holds 700,000 or so distinct CDR3 sequences, with 22% as singletons.

Material for sequencing was blood. The TCR sequence derives from a man aged 65 to 85 in good health. V gene TRBV14 combines with J gene TRBJ2-2, with D unclear. The CDR3 loop is CASSQDFTGELFF. The CDR3 region has the DNA TGTGCCAGCAGCCAAGATTTCACCGGGGAGCTGTTTTTT.